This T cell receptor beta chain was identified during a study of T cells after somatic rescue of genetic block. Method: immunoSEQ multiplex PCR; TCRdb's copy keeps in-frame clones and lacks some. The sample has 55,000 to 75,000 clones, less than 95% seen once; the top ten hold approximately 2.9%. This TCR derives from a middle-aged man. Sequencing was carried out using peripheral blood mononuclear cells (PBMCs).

CDR3 DNA sequence: TGTGCCAGCAGCGCGAGTATTGGGGGGCCCTACAATGAGCAGTTCTTC. Residues: CASSASIGGPYNEQFF. This chain joins TRBV11-2 and TRBJ2-1; D possibly matches TRBD1 or TRBD2 (6 bases each). This CDR3 has 16 amino acids. The V end lost 5 bases, the J end lost 2 bases, and 16 bases lay between the germline ends. Germline-derived CDR1 and CDR2 are SGHAT and FQNNGV.